A selection of T cell receptor beta chains follows, all from one sample in a study of T cell repertoires in cytomegalovirus infection. TCRdb passed the reads through MiXCR, listing each CDR3 protein once. The data contain 700,000 to 950,000 distinct CDR3 sequences, around a third of them singletons. For these TCRs, the target antigens are not known. The sequenced sample was cultured CD8+ T cells from PBMCs, obtained from culture after CMV antigen stimulation. The origin of the receptors is a human donor in good health (CMV status not recorded). Some clones in this sample may be carry-over from other donors' samples. CDR3s include the opening cysteine and the closing phenylalanine or tryptophan. The order of the fields is J gene, clone size, V gene, D gene, CDR3 DNA, CDR3 protein. D genes are given only for firm matches. Size is stated for part of the rows, as once, few or many counts, or as a class when the clone is expanded.

j_call: TRBJ1-1; clone_size: NA; v_call: TRBV25-1; d_call: NA; cdr3_nt: TGTGCCAGCAGTGCGGTTAGGGGCGCGAGCACTGAAGCTTTCTTT; cdr3_aa: CASSAVRGASTEAFF
j_call: TRBJ2-2; clone_size: many; v_call: TRBV7-8; d_call: NA; cdr3_nt: TGTGCCAGCAGCCCCTCTAGAGGGGGGGGCCCCGGGGAGCTGTTTTTT; cdr3_aa: CASSPSRGGGPGELFF
j_call: TRBJ2-1; clone_size: NA; v_call: TRBV19; d_call: NA; cdr3_nt: TGTGCCAGTAGCAAACCGTTTCTGAGGGAGCAGTTCTTC; cdr3_aa: CASSKPFLREQFF
j_call: TRBJ2-2; clone_size: few; v_call: TRBV11-2; d_call: NA; cdr3_nt: TGTGCCAGCAGCCAAGACAGGTTGAACACCGGGGAGCTGTTTTTT; cdr3_aa: CASSQDRLNTGELFF
j_call: TRBJ2-5; clone_size: NA; v_call: TRBV6-5; d_call: TRBD2; cdr3_nt: TGTGCCAGCAGTTCCGGGACTAGCGGGGGGGAACAAGAGACCCAGTACTTC; cdr3_aa: CASSSGTSGGEQETQYF
j_call: TRBJ2-3; clone_size: NA; v_call: TRBV5-4; d_call: NA; cdr3_nt: TGTGCCAGCAGCTTGAACGCGATGGGGACTCCTAGCACAGATACGCAGTATTTT; cdr3_aa: CASSLNAMGTPSTDTQYF
j_call: TRBJ2-1; clone_size: many; v_call: TRBV7-8; d_call: NA; cdr3_nt: TGTGCCAGCAGCGGTCAGGGAAGTGAGCAGTTCTTC; cdr3_aa: CASSGQGSEQFF
j_call: TRBJ2-2; clone_size: few; v_call: TRBV7-9; d_call: NA; cdr3_nt: TGTGCCAGCAGCCCGAGACGGGAAAACACCGGGGAGCTGTTTTTT; cdr3_aa: CASSPRRENTGELFF
j_call: TRBJ2-5; clone_size: many; v_call: TRBV7-2; d_call: TRBD2; cdr3_nt: TGTGCCAGCAGTTACCCGGGGAATAGCGGGGGGTCGGGGGAGACCCAGTACTTC; cdr3_aa: CASSYPGNSGGSGETQYF
j_call: TRBJ1-1; clone_size: NA; v_call: TRBV9; d_call: NA; cdr3_nt: TGTGCCAACAGCGTGGGGGGAAGAGAAGCTTTCTTT; cdr3_aa: CANSVGGREAFF
j_call: TRBJ1-1; clone_size: NA; v_call: TRBV12-3/TRBV12-4; d_call: NA; cdr3_nt: TGTGCCAGCAGCCGCTACACGAGCACTGAAGCTTTCTTT; cdr3_aa: CASSRYTSTEAFF
j_call: TRBJ2-2; clone_size: NA; v_call: TRBV24-1; d_call: NA; cdr3_nt: TGTGCCACCTCTCTGGAGAACACCGGGGAGCTGTTTTTT; cdr3_aa: CATSLENTGELFF
j_call: TRBJ2-2; clone_size: many; v_call: TRBV7-6; d_call: TRBD2; cdr3_nt: TGTGCCAGCAGCGGGGGACTAGCGGACTCCGCGAACACCGGGGAGCTGTTTTTT; cdr3_aa: CASSGGLADSANTGELFF
j_call: TRBJ2-1; clone_size: few; v_call: TRBV29-1; d_call: TRBD2; cdr3_nt: TGCAGCGTTGAAGATGGGATTATAGCGGGGGAATCCTACAATGAGCAGTTCTTC; cdr3_aa: CSVEDGIIAGESYNEQFF
j_call: TRBJ2-3; clone_size: once; v_call: TRBV20-1; d_call: NA; cdr3_nt: TGCAGTGCTAGAGAAGAAACAGATACGCAGTATTTT; cdr3_aa: CSAREETDTQYF
j_call: TRBJ2-1; clone_size: once; v_call: TRBV6-6; d_call: NA; cdr3_nt: TGTGCCAGCAGTTACTCCTTCGTCAATGAGCAGTTCTTC; cdr3_aa: CASSYSFVNEQFF
j_call: TRBJ1-2; clone_size: few; v_call: TRBV27; d_call: TRBD1; cdr3_nt: TGTGCCAGCAGTTTTCAGGGGGTATATGGCTACACCTTC; cdr3_aa: CASSFQGVYGYTF
j_call: TRBJ2-7; clone_size: many; v_call: TRBV7-9; d_call: NA; cdr3_nt: TGTGCCAGCAGCCTTGGGGGGCGCGAGCAGTACTTC; cdr3_aa: CASSLGGREQYF
j_call: TRBJ2-1; clone_size: medium-sized; v_call: TRBV12-3/TRBV12-4; d_call: NA; cdr3_nt: TGTGCCAGCAGTTTAGTTCCCCGGCAGGGTGAGCAGTTCTTC; cdr3_aa: CASSLVPRQGEQFF
j_call: TRBJ1-1; clone_size: once; v_call: TRBV20-1; d_call: NA; cdr3_nt: TGCAGTGCTAGCCCGAGGTTTGGGGGCGCGACTGAAGCTTTCTTT; cdr3_aa: CSASPRFGGATEAFF
j_call: TRBJ1-3; clone_size: NA; v_call: TRBV7-6; d_call: NA; cdr3_nt: TGTGCCAGCAGCCCGAATGGCAGAGCCGGAAACACCATATATTTT; cdr3_aa: CASSPNGRAGNTIYF
j_call: TRBJ2-3; clone_size: NA; v_call: TRBV12-3/TRBV12-4; d_call: NA; cdr3_nt: TGTGCCAGCAGTTCCGGGAGCCGCACAGATACGCAGTATTTT; cdr3_aa: CASSSGSRTDTQYF
j_call: TRBJ1-1; clone_size: NA; v_call: TRBV19; d_call: NA; cdr3_nt: TGTGCCAGTTCAGGGGCCCCCGGGGCTTTCTTT; cdr3_aa: CASSGAPGAFF
j_call: TRBJ2-2; clone_size: NA; v_call: TRBV6-6; d_call: NA; cdr3_nt: TGTGCCACTGGGAGGGGGCGCACCGGGGAGCTGTTTTTT; cdr3_aa: CATGRGRTGELFF
j_call: TRBJ1-1; clone_size: NA; v_call: TRBV5-1; d_call: TRBD1; cdr3_nt: TGCGCCAGCAGCGCAAGGACAGGGAGGACCACTGAAGCTTTCTTT; cdr3_aa: CASSARTGRTTEAFF
j_call: TRBJ2-1; clone_size: NA; v_call: TRBV7-9; d_call: TRBD2; cdr3_nt: TGTGCCAGCAGCTTAGCGGGGGGGGTCCTAAATGAGCAGTTCTTC; cdr3_aa: CASSLAGGVLNEQFF
j_call: TRBJ2-2; clone_size: NA; v_call: TRBV7-8; d_call: NA; cdr3_nt: TGTGCCAGCAGCCCGACCGCTGGACACAGTAACACCGGGGAGCTGTTTTTT; cdr3_aa: CASSPTAGHSNTGELFF
j_call: TRBJ2-3; clone_size: few; v_call: TRBV6-1; d_call: NA; cdr3_nt: TGTGCCAACAGTGAAGCGCGTAGCACAGATACGCAGTATTTT; cdr3_aa: CANSEARSTDTQYF
j_call: TRBJ2-1; clone_size: few; v_call: TRBV7-9; d_call: NA; cdr3_nt: TGTGCCAGCAACGGCTCCCCGGACAGCTCCTACAATGAGCAGTTCTTC; cdr3_aa: CASNGSPDSSYNEQFF
j_call: TRBJ2-2; clone_size: few; v_call: TRBV6-4; d_call: NA; cdr3_nt: TGTGCCAGCAGTGACTCTTTTGGGACAAACACCGGGGAGCTGTTTTTT; cdr3_aa: CASSDSFGTNTGELFF
j_call: TRBJ2-7; clone_size: NA; v_call: TRBV7-9; d_call: NA; cdr3_nt: TGTGCCAGCGGCCCACCCCGAAGGGCCTTCTACGAGCAGTACTTC; cdr3_aa: CASGPPRRAFYEQYF
j_call: TRBJ1-5; clone_size: few; v_call: TRBV4-1; d_call: NA; cdr3_nt: TGCGCCAGCAGCCAGGAAAAGTGGTCTCAGCCCCAGCATTTT; cdr3_aa: CASSQEKWSQPQHF
j_call: TRBJ1-1; clone_size: NA; v_call: TRBV6-2/TRBV6-3; d_call: TRBD1; cdr3_nt: TGTGCCAGCAGTTACTACCCTCACAGGGGGCTGATAACTGAAGCTTTCTTT; cdr3_aa: CASSYYPHRGLITEAFF
j_call: TRBJ1-2; clone_size: many; v_call: TRBV7-2; d_call: NA; cdr3_nt: TGTGCCAGCAGCTCATTTCAGGGAGGTCCGTGGGGCTACACCTTC; cdr3_aa: CASSSFQGGPWGYTF
j_call: TRBJ1-6; clone_size: NA; v_call: TRBV6-1; d_call: NA; cdr3_nt: TGTGCCAGCAGTGAAGTGGTGACAGGCAGCTCCTATAATTCACCCCTCCACTTT; cdr3_aa: CASSEVVTGSSYNSPLHF
j_call: TRBJ1-2; clone_size: few; v_call: TRBV7-9; d_call: NA; cdr3_nt: TGTGCCAGCAGCTCATCTGGGGACCTTGGCTACACCTTC; cdr3_aa: CASSSSGDLGYTF
j_call: TRBJ2-7; clone_size: few; v_call: TRBV19; d_call: NA; cdr3_nt: TGTGCCAGTAGTGAAACTCCGGCAGGGGCTGATCAGTACTTC; cdr3_aa: CASSETPAGADQYF
j_call: TRBJ1-1; clone_size: many; v_call: TRBV7-2; d_call: NA; cdr3_nt: TGTGCCAGCAGCTCGCCCCTGGGACAACCACAGAACACTGAAGCTTTCTTT; cdr3_aa: CASSSPLGQPQNTEAFF
j_call: TRBJ2-7; clone_size: NA; v_call: TRBV29-1; d_call: TRBD1; cdr3_nt: TGCAGCGTTGCGACAGGGGACCACGAGCAGTACTTC; cdr3_aa: CSVATGDHEQYF
j_call: TRBJ1-5; clone_size: NA; v_call: TRBV6-1; d_call: NA; cdr3_nt: TGTGCCAGCAAAAAGGGGGGGGGCAATCAGCCCCAGCATTTT; cdr3_aa: CASKKGGGNQPQHF